The 15 T cell receptor beta chains given below trace back to one sample, sequenced in a study of blood T cell repertoires in COVID-19. Sequenced by immunoSEQ multiplex PCR; TCRdb stores in-frame clones only, minus some. In the table there are over 90,000 clones, 75% to 95% of which are singletons. The sample comprised peripheral blood. Receptor source: a man aged 50-59 years with acute or convalescent COVID-19.

This clone was seen once. This sequence joins TRBV7-9 and TRBJ2-1, with 8 bases fitting TRBD2. V lost 8 bases, J lost 6 bases, and 12 bases stayed unmatched. The length of the CDR3 is 15 residues. Germline CDR1 and CDR2: SEHNR and FQNEAQ (reference sequence). CDR3 sequence (DNA): TGTGCCAGCCTGTTAGCGGGAACGATTTTCAATGAGCAGTTCTTC. Its translation: CASLLAGTIFNEQFF.

The chain recombines TRBV20-1 with TRBJ2-4; D possibly corresponds to TRBD2 (5 bases). This CDR3 spans 15 amino acids. V shed 3 bases and J shed 1 base, with 13 bases lying between them. CDR1 DFQATT and CDR2 SNEGSKA come from the germline V gene (reference sequence). The CDR3 here is CSASPPRGAKNIQYF. The CDR3 nucleotides read TGCAGTGCTAGTCCACCTAGAGGGGCCAAAAACATTCAGTACTTC.

This clone was detected only once. The gene calls are TRBV4-3 and TRBJ2-1, with 8 positions matching TRBD1. Per germline, CDR1 LGHNA and CDR2 YSLEER. This CDR3 spans 16 amino acids. With 0 bases clipped from V and 10 bases from J, the junction kept 11 bases outside the gene matches. The CDR3 DNA sequence: TGCGCCAGCAGCCAAGAGGCGGCAGGGGGCTTTCGCGAGCAGTTCTTC. Translation: CASSQEAAGGFREQFF.

V is TRBV20-1 and J is TRBJ2-5, with TRBD1 matching 7 bases. The germline gives CDR1 DFQATT, CDR2 SNEGSKA (reference sequence). This CDR3 spans 14 amino acids. V lost 3 bases, J lost 2 bases, and 6 bases stayed unmatched. CDR3 amino acids: CSASYRGLQETQYF. The CDR3 DNA follows: TGCAGTGCTAGTTATAGGGGGCTGCAAGAGACCCAGTACTTC.

CDR3 loop: CASSGTSGYTDTQYF. CDR3 DNA: TGCGCCAGCAGCGGGACTAGCGGATACACAGATACGCAGTATTTT. This sequence joins TRBV10-1 and TRBJ2-3; TRBD2 matches at 11 bases. This CDR3 spans 15 amino acids. CDR1 is WNHNN, CDR2 SYGVQD, per germline (reference sequence). The V segment lost 6 bases and the J segment 2 bases; nucleotides outside the gene matches: 4.

The CDR3 is CASSRDIPNYGYTF. The CDR3 DNA is TGTGCCAGCTCCCGGGATATTCCTAACTATGGCTACACCTTC. This sequence joins TRBV18 and TRBJ1-2; unclear D gene. Germline lookup yields CDR1 KGHSH and CDR2 LQKENI. The V and J ends lost 6 bases and 0 bases respectively, with 11 bases between them. The CDR3 contains 14 residues.

J is TRBJ1-1 and V is TRBV6-2 or TRBV6-3; D is uncertain. V lost 5 bases and J lost 6, with 7 bases in between. CDR3 length equals 11 residues. The germline CDR1 and CDR2 sequences are MNHEY and SVGEGT. The CDR3 sequence: CASSRSAEAFF. The DNA of the CDR3 is TGTGCCAGCAGTCGGAGCGCTGAAGCTTTCTTT.

This chain joins TRBV12-3 or TRBV12-4 and TRBJ1-2, with D tentatively TRBD1 (6 bases). V lost 7 bases and J 4 bases, leaving 13 bases between the germline ends. This CDR3 has 13 amino acids. DNA for the CDR3: TGTGCCAGCACGGACAGAATGATCTATGGCTACACCTTC. Translating gives CASTDRMIYGYTF.

The gene calls are TRBV7-8 and TRBJ2-1; D unclear. The CDR3 has 15 residues. The germline gives CDR1 SGHVS, CDR2 FQNEAQ. V shed 6 bases and J shed 1 base, with 13 bases lying between them. The CDR3 coding sequence is TGTGCCAGCAGTTCCTTGAGTTGGTCCTACAATGAGCAGTTCTTC. It is translated as CASSSLSWSYNEQFF.

The rearrangement links TRBV2 to TRBJ2-7; D is perhaps TRBD1 (6 bases). The V and J ends lost 10 bases and 0 bases respectively, with 13 bases between them. This CDR3 contains 13 residues. Germline assignment: CDR1 SNHLY and CDR2 FYNNEI. CDR3 sequence reads: CATLGTFSYEQYF. Written as DNA, the CDR3 is TGTGCCACGCTCGGGACATTCTCCTACGAGCAGTACTTC.

V is TRBV21-1 and J is TRBJ1-4. TRBV21-1 is an annotated pseudogene. The CDR3 runs to 17 residues. The CDR3 here is CASSKYHRGLTNEKLFF. DNA of the CDR3: TGTGCCAGCAGCAAATACCACAGAGGGCTTACTAATGAAAAACTGTTTTTT.

V gene TRBV15 combines with J gene TRBJ1-5; weak D call: TRBD1 (6 bases). CDR1 and CDR2 (germline): LNHNV, YYDKDF (reference sequence). V lost 0 bases, J lost 6 bases, and 12 bases lay in between. This CDR3 has 15 residues. The CDR3: CATSRDVAGVQPQHF. CDR3 DNA: TGTGCCACCAGCAGAGATGTGGCAGGGGTTCAGCCCCAGCATTTT.

This chain joins TRBV6-2 or TRBV6-3 and TRBJ2-7; 10 bases are shared with TRBD2. Germline CDR1 reads MNHEY; CDR2 reads SVGEGT. V dropped 5 bases and J dropped 0; count of bases not matched to a gene: 4. The length of the CDR3 is 15 residues. The CDR3 protein is CASSDGLAVSYEQYF. CDR3 DNA: TGTGCCAGCAGTGACGGACTAGCGGTCTCCTACGAGCAGTACTTC.

The rearrangement uses TRBV19 and TRBJ2-3; D uncertain. V was trimmed by 3 bases and J by 5 bases, leaving 3 bases between them. The CDR3 is 11 amino acids. Per the germline V gene, CDR1 is LNHDA and CDR2 is SQIVND (reference sequence). CDR3 protein: CASSIKDTQYF. CDR3 DNA: TGTGCCAGTAGTATTAAAGATACGCAGTATTTT.

V is TRBV19 and J is TRBJ1-2, with 8 bases identical to TRBD1. The CDR3 has 15 residues. Germline CDR1 and CDR2: LNHDA and SQIVND (reference sequence). J lost 6 bases, V lost 7 bases, and 13 bases had no gene match. The CDR3 protein is CASTSQDRAVHGYTF. CDR3 DNA sequence: TGTGCCAGTACTTCCCAGGACAGGGCTGTCCATGGCTACACCTTC.